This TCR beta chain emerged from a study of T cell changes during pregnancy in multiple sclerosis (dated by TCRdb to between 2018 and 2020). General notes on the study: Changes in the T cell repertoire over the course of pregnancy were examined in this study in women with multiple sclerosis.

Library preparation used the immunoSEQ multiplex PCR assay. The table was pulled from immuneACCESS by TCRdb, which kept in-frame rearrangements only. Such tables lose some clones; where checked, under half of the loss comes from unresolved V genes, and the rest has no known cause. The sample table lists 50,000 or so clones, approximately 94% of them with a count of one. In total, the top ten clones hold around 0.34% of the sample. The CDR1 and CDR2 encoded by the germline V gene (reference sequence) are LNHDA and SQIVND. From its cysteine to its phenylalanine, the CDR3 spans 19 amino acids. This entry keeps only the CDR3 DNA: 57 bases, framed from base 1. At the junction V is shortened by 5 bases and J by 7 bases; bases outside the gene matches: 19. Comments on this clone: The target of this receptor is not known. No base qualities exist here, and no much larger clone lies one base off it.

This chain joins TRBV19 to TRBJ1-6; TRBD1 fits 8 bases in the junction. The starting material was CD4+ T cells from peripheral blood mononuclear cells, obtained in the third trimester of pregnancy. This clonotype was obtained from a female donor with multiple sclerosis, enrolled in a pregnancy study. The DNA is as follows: TGTGCCAGTAGTCCATACCCGGGGACAGGAGGATTCCGCAATTCACCCCTCCACTTT. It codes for CASSPYPGTGGFRNSPLHF.